This T cell receptor beta chain was recovered during a study of regulatory and conventional T cells in RAG deficiency. Whole-study results and caveats: Shannon entropy fell and Simpson indices rose in RAG-deficient patients.

The method was immunoSEQ multiplex PCR; TCRdb's version includes in-frame clones alone and lacks a portion of them. The sample lists fewer than 4,000 clones, 90% to 95% occurring once. This clone was observed once. As yet, its antigen is unknown. Genomic DNA came from blood regulatory T cells gated CD4+ CD25-high CD127-low. Per the germline V gene, CDR1 is MNHEY and CDR2 is SVGAGI. The CDR3 spans 15 residues. V shed 6 bases and J shed 0 bases, with 11 bases lying between them. These data were also filed under a second study, of regulatory T cells. That publication notes: Amplification used 52 TRBV primers and 13 TRBJ primers.

This clonotype was obtained from a human donor in good health. V is TRBV6-5 and J is TRBJ2-2, with D perhaps matching TRBD1 (6 bases). Sequencing used CD4+ Tregs sorted from blood. The CDR3 is CASRRGIANTGELFF. The CDR3 region has the DNA TGTGCCAGCAGGAGGGGGATAGCGAACACCGGGGAGCTGTTTTTT.